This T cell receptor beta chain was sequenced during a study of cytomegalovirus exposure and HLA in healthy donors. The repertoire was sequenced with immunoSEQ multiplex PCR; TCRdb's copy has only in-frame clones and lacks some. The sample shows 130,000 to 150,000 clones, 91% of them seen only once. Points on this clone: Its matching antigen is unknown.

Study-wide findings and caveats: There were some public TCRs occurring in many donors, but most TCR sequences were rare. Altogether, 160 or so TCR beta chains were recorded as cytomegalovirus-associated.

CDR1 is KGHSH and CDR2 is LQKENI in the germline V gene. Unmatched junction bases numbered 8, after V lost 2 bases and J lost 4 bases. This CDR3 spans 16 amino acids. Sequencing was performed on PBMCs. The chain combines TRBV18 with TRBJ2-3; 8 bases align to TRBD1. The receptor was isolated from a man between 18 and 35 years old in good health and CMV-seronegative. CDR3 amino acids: CASSPARQGSSDTQYF. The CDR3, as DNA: TGTGCCAGCTCACCAGCGAGACAGGGGTCGTCAGATACGCAGTATTTT.